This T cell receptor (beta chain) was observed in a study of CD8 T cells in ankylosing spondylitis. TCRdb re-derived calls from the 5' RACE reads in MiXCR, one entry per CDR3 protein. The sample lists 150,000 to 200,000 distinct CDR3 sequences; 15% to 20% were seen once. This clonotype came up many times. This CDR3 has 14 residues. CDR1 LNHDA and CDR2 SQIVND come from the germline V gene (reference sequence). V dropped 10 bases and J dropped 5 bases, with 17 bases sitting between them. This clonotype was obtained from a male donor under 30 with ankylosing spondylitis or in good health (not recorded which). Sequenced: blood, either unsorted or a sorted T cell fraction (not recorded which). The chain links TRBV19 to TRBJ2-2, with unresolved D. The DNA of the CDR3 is TGTGCCACCGCATCCTCCCTAGGAACCGGGGAGCTGTTTTTT. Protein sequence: CATASSLGTGELFF.